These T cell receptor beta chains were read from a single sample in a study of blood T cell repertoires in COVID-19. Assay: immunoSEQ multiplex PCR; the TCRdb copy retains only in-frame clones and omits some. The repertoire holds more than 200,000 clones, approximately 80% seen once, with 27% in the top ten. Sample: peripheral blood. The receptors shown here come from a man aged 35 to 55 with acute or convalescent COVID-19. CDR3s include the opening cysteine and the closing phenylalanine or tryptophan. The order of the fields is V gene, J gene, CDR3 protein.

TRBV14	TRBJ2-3	CASSPIFSSGDTDTQYF
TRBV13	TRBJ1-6	CASSRAEGPGSPLHF
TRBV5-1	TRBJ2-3	CASSPLDRDTDTQYF
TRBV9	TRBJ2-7	CASSVAGSGMYEQYF
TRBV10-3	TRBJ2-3	CAIGDLPGLAGGSGDTQYF
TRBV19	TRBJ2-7	CASEPGLHRGEQYF
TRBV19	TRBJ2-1	CASSIEASGRAYNEQFF
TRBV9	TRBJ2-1	CASSVGQKQFF
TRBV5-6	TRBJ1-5	CASSPQGSNQPQHF
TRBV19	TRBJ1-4	CASRTTGGIEKLFF
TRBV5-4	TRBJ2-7	CASSSKSGRGAAYEQYF
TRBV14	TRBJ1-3	CASSQDQGTLSGNTIYF
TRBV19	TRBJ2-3	CASSIEGTGPGADTQYF
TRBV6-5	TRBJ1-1	CASIKGEDTEAFF
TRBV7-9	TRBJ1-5	CASSLDHPQTDSNQPQHF
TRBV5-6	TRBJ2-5	CASSLPLTAETQYF
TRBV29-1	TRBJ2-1	CSVTAGQTYNEQFF